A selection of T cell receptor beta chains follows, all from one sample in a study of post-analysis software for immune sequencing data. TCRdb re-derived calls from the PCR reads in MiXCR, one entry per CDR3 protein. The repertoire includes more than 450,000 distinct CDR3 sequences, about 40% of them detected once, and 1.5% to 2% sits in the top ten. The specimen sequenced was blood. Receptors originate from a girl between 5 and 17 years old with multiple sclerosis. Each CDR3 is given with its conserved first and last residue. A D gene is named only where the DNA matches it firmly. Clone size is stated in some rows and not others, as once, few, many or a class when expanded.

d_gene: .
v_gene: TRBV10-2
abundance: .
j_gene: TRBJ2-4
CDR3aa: CASSEGELLAKNIQYF
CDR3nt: TGCGCCAGCAGTGAAGGGGAGCTTTTAGCCAAAAACATTCAGTACTTC

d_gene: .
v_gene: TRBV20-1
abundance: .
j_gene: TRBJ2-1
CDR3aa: CSAGRQPNNEQFF
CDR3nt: TGCAGTGCTGGTCGTCAGCCCAACAATGAGCAGTTCTTC

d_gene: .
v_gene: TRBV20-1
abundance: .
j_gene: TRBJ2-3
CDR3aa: CSARDPGSLTDTQYF
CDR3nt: TGCAGTGCTAGAGATCCCGGATCCCTCACCGATACGCAGTATTTT

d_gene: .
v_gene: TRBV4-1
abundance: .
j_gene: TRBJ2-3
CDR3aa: CASSLVTDKSTDTQYF
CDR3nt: TGCGCCAGCAGCTTGGTCACAGACAAAAGCACAGATACGCAGTATTTT

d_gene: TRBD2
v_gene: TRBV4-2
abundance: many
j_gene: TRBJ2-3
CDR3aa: CASSPQREGHDTQYF
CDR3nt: TGTGCCAGCAGCCCCCAGCGGGAGGGCCACGATACGCAGTATTTT

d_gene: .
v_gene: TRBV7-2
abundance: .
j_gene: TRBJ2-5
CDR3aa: CASRQGNGETQYF
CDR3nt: TGTGCCAGCAGACAGGGTAACGGCGAGACCCAGTACTTC

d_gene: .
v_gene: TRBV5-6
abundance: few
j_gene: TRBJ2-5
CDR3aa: CASSLRGNSETQYF
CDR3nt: TGTGCCAGCAGTTTGAGAGGGAACTCAGAGACCCAGTACTTC

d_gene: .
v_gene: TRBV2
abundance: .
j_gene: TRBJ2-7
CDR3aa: CASRRDWGYEQYF
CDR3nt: TGTGCCAGCAGACGGGACTGGGGCTACGAGCAGTACTTC

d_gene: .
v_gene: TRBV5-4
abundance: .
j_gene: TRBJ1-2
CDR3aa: CASSLGGGIYGYTF
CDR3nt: TGTGCCAGCAGCTTGGGAGGAGGGATCTATGGCTACACCTTC

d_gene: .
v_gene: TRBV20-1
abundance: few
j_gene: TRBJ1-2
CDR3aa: CSARDGLGNGYTF
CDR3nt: TGCAGTGCTAGAGACGGGTTGGGGAATGGCTACACCTTC

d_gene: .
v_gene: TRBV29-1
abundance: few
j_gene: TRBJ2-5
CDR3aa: CSVEEGVETQYF
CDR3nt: TGCAGCGTTGAAGAAGGGGTAGAGACCCAGTACTTC

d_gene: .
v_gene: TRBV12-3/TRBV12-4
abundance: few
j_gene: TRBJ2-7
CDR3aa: CASSFRSGGRSYEQYF
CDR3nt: TGTGCCAGCAGTTTTCGCTCCGGCGGCCGATCCTACGAGCAGTACTTC

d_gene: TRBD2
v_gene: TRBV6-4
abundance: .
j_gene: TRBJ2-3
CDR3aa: CASSDSETSGGTDTQYF
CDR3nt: TGTGCCAGCAGTGACTCGGAGACTAGCGGGGGCACAGATACGCAGTATTTT

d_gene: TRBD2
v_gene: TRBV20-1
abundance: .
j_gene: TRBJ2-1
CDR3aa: CSAPRLAGGRDEQFF
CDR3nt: TGCAGTGCCCCAAGACTAGCGGGGGGGAGAGATGAGCAGTTCTTC

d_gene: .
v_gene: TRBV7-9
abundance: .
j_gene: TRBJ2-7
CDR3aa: CASSLGEYGRNEQYF
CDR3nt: TGTGCCAGCAGCTTAGGGGAGTACGGCCGGAACGAGCAGTACTTC

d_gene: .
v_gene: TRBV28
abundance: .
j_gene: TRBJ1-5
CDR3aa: CASSPGANQPQHF
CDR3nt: TGTGCCAGCAGTCCGGGGGCGAATCAGCCCCAGCATTTT

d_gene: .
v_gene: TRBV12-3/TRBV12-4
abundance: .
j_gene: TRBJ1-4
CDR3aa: CASSRGLDAVGEKLFF
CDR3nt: TGTGCCAGCAGCCGCGGACTGGACGCAGTAGGAGAAAAACTGTTTTTT

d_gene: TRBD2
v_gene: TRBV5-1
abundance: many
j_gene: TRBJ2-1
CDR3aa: CASSLVTSGSDEQFF
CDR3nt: TGCGCCAGCAGCTTGGTGACTAGCGGGAGTGATGAGCAGTTCTTC

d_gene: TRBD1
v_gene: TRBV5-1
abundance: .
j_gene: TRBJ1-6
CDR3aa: CASSPLAGGSDSPLHF
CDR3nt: TGCGCCAGCAGCCCCCTAGCAGGGGGCAGTGATTCACCCCTCCACTTT

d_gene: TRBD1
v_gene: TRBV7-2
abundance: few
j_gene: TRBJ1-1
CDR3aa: CASSRGQTNTEAFF
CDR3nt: TGTGCCAGCAGCCGGGGACAGACGAACACTGAAGCTTTCTTT

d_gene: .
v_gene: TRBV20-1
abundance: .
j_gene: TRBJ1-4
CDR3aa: CSARELGTEKLFF
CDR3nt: TGCAGTGCTCGCGAACTGGGGACGGAAAAACTGTTTTTT

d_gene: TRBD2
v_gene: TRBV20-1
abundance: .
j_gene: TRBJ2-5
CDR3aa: CSADPREGETQYF
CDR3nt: TGCAGTGCGGACCCGAGGGAGGGCGAGACCCAGTACTTC

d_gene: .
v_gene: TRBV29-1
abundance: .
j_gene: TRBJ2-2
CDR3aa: CSVGSQGLTGELFF
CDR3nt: TGCAGCGTGGGGTCCCAGGGGCTAACCGGGGAGCTGTTTTTT

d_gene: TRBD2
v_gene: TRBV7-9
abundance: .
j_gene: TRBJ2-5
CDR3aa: CASILSGSQETQYF
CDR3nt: TGTGCCAGCATCCTTAGCGGGTCCCAAGAGACCCAGTACTTC

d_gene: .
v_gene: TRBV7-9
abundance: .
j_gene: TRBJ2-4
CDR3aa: CASSLTFAKNIQYF
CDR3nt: TGTGCCAGCAGCTTAACCTTCGCCAAAAACATTCAGTACTTC

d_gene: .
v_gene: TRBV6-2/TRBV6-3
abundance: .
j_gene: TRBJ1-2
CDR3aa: CASSPNGRGLYGYTF
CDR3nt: TGTGCCAGCAGCCCTAACGGTCGGGGGCTCTATGGCTACACCTTC

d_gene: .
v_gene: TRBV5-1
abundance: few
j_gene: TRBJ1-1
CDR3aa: CASSLWGRTEAFF
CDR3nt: TGCGCCAGCAGCTTGTGGGGGCGGACTGAAGCTTTCTTT

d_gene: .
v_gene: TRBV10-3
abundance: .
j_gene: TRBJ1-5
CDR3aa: CAISADWKDQPQHF
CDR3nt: TGTGCCATCAGTGCCGACTGGAAGGATCAGCCCCAGCATTTT

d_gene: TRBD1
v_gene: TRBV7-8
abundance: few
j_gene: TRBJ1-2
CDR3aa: CASSLLDRAYGYTF
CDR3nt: TGTGCCAGCAGCTTACTGGACAGGGCCTATGGCTACACCTTC

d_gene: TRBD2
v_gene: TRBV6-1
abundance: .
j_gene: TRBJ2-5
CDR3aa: CASSERASGGGEQYF
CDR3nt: TGTGCCAGCAGTGAACGGGCTAGCGGGGGCGGGGAGCAGTACTTC

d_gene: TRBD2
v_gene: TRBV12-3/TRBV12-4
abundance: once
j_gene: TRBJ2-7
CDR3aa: CASRKGLAGGPPGVPTNYEQYF
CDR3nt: TGTGCCAGCAGAAAGGGACTAGCGGGAGGGCCCCCGGGGGTACCCACGAACTACGAGCAGTACTTC

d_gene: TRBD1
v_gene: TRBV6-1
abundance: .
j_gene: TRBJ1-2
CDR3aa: CASSAPTWTGRHGYTF
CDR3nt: TGTGCCAGCAGTGCTCCAACTTGGACAGGGAGGCATGGCTACACCTTC

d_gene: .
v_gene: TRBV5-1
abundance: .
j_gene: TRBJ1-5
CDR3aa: CASSLGTAINQPQHF
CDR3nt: TGCGCCAGCAGCTTGGGGACAGCGATCAATCAGCCCCAGCATTTT

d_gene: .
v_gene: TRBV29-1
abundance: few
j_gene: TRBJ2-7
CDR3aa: CSGTTGYEQYF
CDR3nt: TGCAGCGGGACCACAGGGTACGAGCAGTACTTC

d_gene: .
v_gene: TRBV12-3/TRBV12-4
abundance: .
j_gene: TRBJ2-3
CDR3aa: CASSLTGARTDAQYF
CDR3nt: TGTGCCAGCAGTTTAACCGGTGCGCGAACAGATGCGCAGTATTTT

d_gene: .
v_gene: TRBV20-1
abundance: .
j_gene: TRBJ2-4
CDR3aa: CSARVGGDKNIQYF
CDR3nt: TGCAGTGCTAGAGTAGGGGGGGACAAAAACATTCAGTACTTC

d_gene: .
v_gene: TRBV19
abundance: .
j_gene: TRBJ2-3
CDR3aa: CASSSLQGTVGDTQYF
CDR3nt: TGTGCCAGTAGTTCGTTACAGGGGACTGTGGGGGATACGCAGTATTTT

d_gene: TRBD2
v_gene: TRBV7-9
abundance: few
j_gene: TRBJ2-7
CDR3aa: CASSPASGGTYEQYF
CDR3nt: TGTGCCAGCAGCCCTGCTAGCGGGGGGACCTACGAGCAGTACTTC

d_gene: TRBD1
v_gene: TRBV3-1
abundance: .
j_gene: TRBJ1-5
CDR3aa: CASSQTGQGAGQPQHF
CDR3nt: TGTGCCAGCAGCCAAACCGGGCAGGGGGCCGGTCAGCCCCAGCATTTT

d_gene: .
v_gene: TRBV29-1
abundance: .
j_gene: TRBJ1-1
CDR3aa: CSVRAVLNTEAFF
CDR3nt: TGCAGCGTTAGGGCAGTCTTGAACACTGAAGCTTTCTTT

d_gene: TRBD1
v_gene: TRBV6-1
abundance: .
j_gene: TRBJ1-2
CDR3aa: CAIDTGDSSYGYTF
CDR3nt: TGTGCCATCGATACCGGGGACAGCTCCTATGGCTACACCTTC

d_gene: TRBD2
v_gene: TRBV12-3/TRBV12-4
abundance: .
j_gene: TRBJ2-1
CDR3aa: CASSPRLAQPDEQFF
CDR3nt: TGTGCCAGCAGTCCCAGACTAGCGCAACCGGATGAGCAGTTCTTC

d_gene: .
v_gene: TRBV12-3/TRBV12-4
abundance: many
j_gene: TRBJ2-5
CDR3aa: CASSPPVGQETQYF
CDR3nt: TGTGCCAGCAGTCCTCCGGTGGGTCAAGAGACCCAGTACTTC

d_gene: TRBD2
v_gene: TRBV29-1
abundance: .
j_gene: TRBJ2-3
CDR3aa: CSVAGTTSTDTQYF
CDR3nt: TGCAGCGTTGCCGGGACTACGAGCACAGATACGCAGTATTTT

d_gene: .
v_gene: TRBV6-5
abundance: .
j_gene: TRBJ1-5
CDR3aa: CASQPTGTSNQPQHF
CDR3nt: TGTGCCAGCCAACCTACAGGGACGAGCAATCAGCCCCAGCATTTT

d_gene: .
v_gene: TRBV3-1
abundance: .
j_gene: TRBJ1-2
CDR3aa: CASSHTTDGYTF
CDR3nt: TGTGCCAGCAGCCACACGACGGATGGCTACACCTTC

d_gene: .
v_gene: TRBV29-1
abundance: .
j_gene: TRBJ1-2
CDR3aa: CSSGEGGYGYTF
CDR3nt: TGCAGCAGCGGGGAGGGGGGCTATGGCTACACCTTC

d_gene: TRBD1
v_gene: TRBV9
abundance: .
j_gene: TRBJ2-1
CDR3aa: CASSPHPGQGINEQFF
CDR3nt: TGTGCCAGCAGCCCCCATCCGGGACAGGGAATCAATGAGCAGTTCTTC

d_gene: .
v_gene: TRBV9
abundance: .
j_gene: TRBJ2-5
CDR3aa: CASSPKEKRPSYERYF
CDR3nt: TGTGCCAGCAGCCCGAAAGAAAAGCGGCCCTCCTACGAGCGGTACTTC

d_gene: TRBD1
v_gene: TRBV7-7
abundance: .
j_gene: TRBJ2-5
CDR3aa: CASSSGTGGKETQYF
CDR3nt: TGTGCCAGCAGCAGTGGGACAGGGGGAAAAGAGACCCAGTACTTC

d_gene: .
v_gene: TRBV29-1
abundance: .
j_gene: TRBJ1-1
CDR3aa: CSVEMNTEAFF
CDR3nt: TGCAGCGTTGAGATGAACACTGAAGCTTTCTTT

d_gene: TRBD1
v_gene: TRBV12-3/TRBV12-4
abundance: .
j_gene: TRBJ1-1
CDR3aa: CASRPGQGKGNTEAFF
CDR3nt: TGTGCCAGCAGACCGGGACAGGGAAAGGGGAACACTGAAGCTTTCTTT

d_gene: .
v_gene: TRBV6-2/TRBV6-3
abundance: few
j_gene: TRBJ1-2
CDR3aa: CASSYPGTRQWNYGYTF
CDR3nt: TGTGCCAGCAGTTACCCGGGAACGAGACAGTGGAATTACGGCTACACCTTC

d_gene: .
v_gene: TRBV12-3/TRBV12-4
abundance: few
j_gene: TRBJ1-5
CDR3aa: CASSHRPRAGGNQPQHF
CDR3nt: TGTGCCAGCAGTCATAGGCCCCGAGCAGGAGGCAATCAGCCCCAGCATTTT

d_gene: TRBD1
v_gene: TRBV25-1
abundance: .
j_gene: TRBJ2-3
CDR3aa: CASSAWTGVADTQYF
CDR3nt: TGTGCCAGCAGTGCATGGACAGGGGTCGCAGATACGCAGTATTTT

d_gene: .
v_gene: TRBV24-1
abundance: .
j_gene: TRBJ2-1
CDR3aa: CATSDPGGPSYNEQFF
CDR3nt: TGTGCCACCAGTGATCCCGGGGGGCCCTCCTACAATGAGCAGTTCTTC

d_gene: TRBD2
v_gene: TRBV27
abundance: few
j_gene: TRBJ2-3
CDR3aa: CASSVLAGDGPDTQYF
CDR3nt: TGTGCCAGCAGTGTACTAGCGGGAGACGGTCCAGATACGCAGTATTTT

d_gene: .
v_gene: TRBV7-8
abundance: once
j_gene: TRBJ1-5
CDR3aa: CASSLVGRDNQPQHF
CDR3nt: TGTGCCAGCAGCTTAGTAGGGAGGGACAATCAGCCCCAGCATTTT

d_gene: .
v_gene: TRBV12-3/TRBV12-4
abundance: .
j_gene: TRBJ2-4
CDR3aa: CASSSRRLGREQYF
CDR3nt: TGTGCCAGCAGTTCAAGACGGCTGGGTAGGGAGCAGTACTTC

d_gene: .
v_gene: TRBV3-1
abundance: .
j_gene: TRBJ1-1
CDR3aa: CASSHEQQNTEAFF
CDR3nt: TGTGCCAGCAGCCATGAACAGCAAAACACTGAAGCTTTCTTT